These 17 T cell receptor beta chains were all obtained from the same sample, sequenced in a study of T cells after yellow fever vaccination (dated 2019 in TCRdb). In the paper's terms, the treatment or condition label means: live attenuated yellow fever vaccine strain. Library generation was performed with 5' RACE. Sequencing took place on an Illumina HiSeq 2500. TCRdb reworked the public reads: Q25 trimming with fastp, MiXCR clone assembly, productive beta chains retained. Rows are combined by CDR3 protein, so each entry shows the most common genes and DNA. Here the sample has about 53,000 distinct CDR3 sequences; approximately 6.5% occur a single time. The ten most abundant clones make up under 45% of the sample. The material was CD8+ T cells sorted from PBMCs, obtained on the day of the first yellow fever vaccination. The receptors shown here come from a man aged 18 to 30 who received the YFV17D yellow fever vaccine.

There are many counts of this clonotype. This CDR3 is missing its conserved last phenylalanine or tryptophan, likely due to a read error. It is unclear where the CDR3 begins or ends on the DNA, so no DNA is shown, and the CDR3 is as TCRdb lists it. V is TRBV5-1 and J is TRBJ2-4. The CDR3 has 12 amino acids, counting both end residues. Germline V CDR1 and CDR2: SGHRS, YFSETQ. This chain's CDR3 is CASSLGRITEEL.

This chain links TRBV7-2 with TRBJ2-7; D is undetermined. In germline, CDR1 is SGHTA, CDR2 FQGNSA. V was clipped by 1 base and J by 5 bases, with 15 bases between them. The CDR3 is made up of 15 amino acids. CDR3 loop: CASSLGLRGANEQYF. The CDR3 nucleotides are TGTGCCAGCAGCTTAGGCCTTCGAGGAGCCAACGAGCAGTACTTC.

In this sample, this clonotype turned up a few times. The rearrangement joins TRBV30 to TRBJ1-1; D ambiguous. This CDR3 contains 13 residues. Trimming took 0 bases from V and 6 from J, leaving 11 bases between them. Germline V lookup: CDR1 GTSNPN, CDR2 SVGIG (reference sequence). CDR3 DNA sequence: TGTGCCTGGAGTGTACGAGCGGACCCTGAAGCTTTCTTT. This translates into CAWSVRADPEAFF.

This clonotype was picked up many times. The V and J genes are TRBV20-1 and TRBJ2-5; no reliable D call. The CDR3 totals 15 residues. The germline gives CDR1 DFQATT, CDR2 SNEGSKA (reference sequence). Trimming removed 2 bases from V and 6 bases from J, with 19 bases in between. CDR3 coding DNA: TGCAGTGCTAGAAGACTGGACGTGGGAACGAAGACCCAGTACTTC. Translation: CSARRLDVGTKTQYF.

This clonotype ranks as medium-sized (0.01 to 0.1%). V gene TRBV12-3 or TRBV12-4 combines with J gene TRBJ2-1, with 12 bases identical to TRBD2. This CDR3 spans 15 amino acids. Germline trimming cut 7 bases from V and 9 bases from J; bases unmatched to any gene: 10. The CDR3 DNA reads TGTGCCAGCACCCGGGCTAGCGGGGGGGCCGGTGAGCAGTTCTTC. Its protein product is CASTRASGGAGEQFF.

This clonotype was detected many times. The chain has TRBV6-5 and TRBJ2-2; D gene uncertain. The V end lost 5 bases, the J end lost 0 bases, and 19 bases lay between the germline ends. The CDR3 spans 18 residues. CDR1 and CDR2 from the germline V gene are MNHEY and SVGAGI. The CDR3 is CASSHNLQVTANTGELFF. CDR3 bases: TGTGCCAGCAGTCATAACCTCCAGGTTACAGCGAACACCGGGGAGCTGTTTTTT.

The rearrangement links TRBV27 to TRBJ1-5; no clear D gene. The CDR3 covers 14 residues. The V and J ends lost 6 bases and 6 bases respectively, with 15 bases between them. Germline V gene lookup returns CDR1 MNHEY and CDR2 SMNVEV (reference sequence). CDR3 amino acids: CASSTIGTGQPQHF. CDR3 DNA sequence: TGTGCCAGCAGCACCATCGGTACGGGTCAGCCCCAGCATTTT.

This clonotype showed up many times. V and J are TRBV14 and TRBJ1-1; D is uncertain. The CDR3 contains 15 residues. Germline assignment: CDR1 SGHDN and CDR2 FVKESK. Trimming stripped 1 base from V and 5 bases from J, with 14 bases between. CDR3 DNA: TGTGCCAGCAGCCAAGGTTTCGGGGTGGTGACTGAAGCTTTCTTT. Translating it yields CASSQGFGVVTEAFF.

The chain is built from TRBV14 and TRBJ2-1; D uncertain. Germline CDR1 reads SGHDN; CDR2 reads FVKESK. CDR3 length equals 16 residues. Trimming took 3 bases from V and 0 from J, leaving 12 bases between them. Here the CDR3 DNA reads TGTGCCAGCAGCCACGGATTGAATAGCTCCTACAATGAGCAGTTCTTC. This codes for CASSHGLNSSYNEQFF.

This clonotype has ten or more counts. The V call is TRBV7-8, the J call TRBJ2-3; possibly TRBD1 or TRBD2 for D (5 bases each). The CDR3 has 14 residues. V was trimmed by 0 bases and J by 12 bases, leaving 16 bases between them. Per the germline V gene, CDR1 is SGHVS and CDR2 is FQNEAQ. The CDR3 bases are TGTGCCAGCAGCTTAGCAGGGACGGAGAGGCCTCAGTATTTT. The encoded protein is CASSLAGTERPQYF.

There are many counts of this clonotype. The rearrangement uses TRBV27 and TRBJ2-7; D possibly corresponds to TRBD2 (5 bases). Trimming took off 5 bases at V and 3 bases at J, with 11 bases between the two ends. From germline, CDR1 is MNHEY and CDR2 SMNVEV (reference sequence). This CDR3 has 13 amino acids. CDR3 protein: CASSITGNYEQYF. The CDR3 DNA reads as TGTGCCAGCAGTATCACCGGGAACTACGAGCAGTACTTC.

The V and J genes are TRBV5-4 and TRBJ1-2; TRBD1 might be the D (5 bases). This CDR3 is 15 amino acids long. V shed 6 bases and J shed 4 bases, with 19 bases lying between them. The germline gives CDR1 SGHNT, CDR2 YYREEE (reference sequence). The CDR3 coding sequence is TGTGCCAGCACCGGGTCCCGGGACGGAAGCTATGGCTACACCTTC. As protein: CASTGSRDGSYGYTF.

This clonotype was observed at least ten times. This sequence joins TRBV3-1 and TRBJ2-5, with 8 bases matching TRBD2. Germline CDR1 reads LGHDT; CDR2 reads YNNKEL (reference sequence). This CDR3 spans 16 amino acids. The J segment lost 5 bases and the V segment lost 4 bases, leaving 12 bases of the junction unmatched. CDR3 region: CASSPGGAGGWETQYF. The CDR3 DNA is TGTGCCAGCAGCCCCGGAGGTGCGGGGGGCTGGGAGACCCAGTACTTC.

The chain links TRBV6-2 or TRBV6-3 to TRBJ2-5; D is tentatively TRBD1 or TRBD2 (5 bases each). The V end lost 4 bases, the J end lost 3 bases, and 15 bases lay between the germline ends. Germline values: CDR1 MNHEY, CDR2 SVGEGT. The CDR3 has 15 residues. The CDR3 DNA follows: TGTGCCAGCAGTTCCGTCGGGACGTTAGAAGAGACCCAGTACTTC. The encoded protein is CASSSVGTLEETQYF.

This clonotype was counted between two and nine times. A read error may produce the germline difference seen at one junction end. This chain joins TRBV5-6 and TRBJ2-1; no clear D. This CDR3 comprises 14 residues. CDR1 is SGHDT, CDR2 YYEEEE, per germline. CDR3 in DNA: TGTGCCATCAGCCCCGAGCTCCGGCACAATGAGCAGTTCTTC. It encodes CAISPELRHNEQFF.

This clonotype came up a few times. The chain recombines TRBV7-9 with TRBJ2-1; no clear D gene. The CDR3 totals 12 residues. Trimming took 8 bases from V and 2 from J, leaving 7 bases between them. Germline V lookup: CDR1 SEHNR, CDR2 FQNEAQ (reference sequence). The CDR3 sequence is CASPETYNEQFF. CDR3 bases: TGTGCCAGCCCAGAAACCTACAATGAGCAGTTCTTC.

V and J are TRBV4-1 and TRBJ1-4; 7 nucleotides line up with TRBD1. The V gene's germline CDR1 is MGHRA and CDR2 YSYEKL. After removal of 4 bases from V and 4 bases from J, the junction contained 6 bases not matched to a gene. This CDR3 is 15 amino acids long. The CDR3 loop is CASSLFRDSNEKLFF. CDR3 DNA sequence: TGCGCCAGCAGCCTGTTCCGGGACAGTAATGAAAAACTGTTTTTT.